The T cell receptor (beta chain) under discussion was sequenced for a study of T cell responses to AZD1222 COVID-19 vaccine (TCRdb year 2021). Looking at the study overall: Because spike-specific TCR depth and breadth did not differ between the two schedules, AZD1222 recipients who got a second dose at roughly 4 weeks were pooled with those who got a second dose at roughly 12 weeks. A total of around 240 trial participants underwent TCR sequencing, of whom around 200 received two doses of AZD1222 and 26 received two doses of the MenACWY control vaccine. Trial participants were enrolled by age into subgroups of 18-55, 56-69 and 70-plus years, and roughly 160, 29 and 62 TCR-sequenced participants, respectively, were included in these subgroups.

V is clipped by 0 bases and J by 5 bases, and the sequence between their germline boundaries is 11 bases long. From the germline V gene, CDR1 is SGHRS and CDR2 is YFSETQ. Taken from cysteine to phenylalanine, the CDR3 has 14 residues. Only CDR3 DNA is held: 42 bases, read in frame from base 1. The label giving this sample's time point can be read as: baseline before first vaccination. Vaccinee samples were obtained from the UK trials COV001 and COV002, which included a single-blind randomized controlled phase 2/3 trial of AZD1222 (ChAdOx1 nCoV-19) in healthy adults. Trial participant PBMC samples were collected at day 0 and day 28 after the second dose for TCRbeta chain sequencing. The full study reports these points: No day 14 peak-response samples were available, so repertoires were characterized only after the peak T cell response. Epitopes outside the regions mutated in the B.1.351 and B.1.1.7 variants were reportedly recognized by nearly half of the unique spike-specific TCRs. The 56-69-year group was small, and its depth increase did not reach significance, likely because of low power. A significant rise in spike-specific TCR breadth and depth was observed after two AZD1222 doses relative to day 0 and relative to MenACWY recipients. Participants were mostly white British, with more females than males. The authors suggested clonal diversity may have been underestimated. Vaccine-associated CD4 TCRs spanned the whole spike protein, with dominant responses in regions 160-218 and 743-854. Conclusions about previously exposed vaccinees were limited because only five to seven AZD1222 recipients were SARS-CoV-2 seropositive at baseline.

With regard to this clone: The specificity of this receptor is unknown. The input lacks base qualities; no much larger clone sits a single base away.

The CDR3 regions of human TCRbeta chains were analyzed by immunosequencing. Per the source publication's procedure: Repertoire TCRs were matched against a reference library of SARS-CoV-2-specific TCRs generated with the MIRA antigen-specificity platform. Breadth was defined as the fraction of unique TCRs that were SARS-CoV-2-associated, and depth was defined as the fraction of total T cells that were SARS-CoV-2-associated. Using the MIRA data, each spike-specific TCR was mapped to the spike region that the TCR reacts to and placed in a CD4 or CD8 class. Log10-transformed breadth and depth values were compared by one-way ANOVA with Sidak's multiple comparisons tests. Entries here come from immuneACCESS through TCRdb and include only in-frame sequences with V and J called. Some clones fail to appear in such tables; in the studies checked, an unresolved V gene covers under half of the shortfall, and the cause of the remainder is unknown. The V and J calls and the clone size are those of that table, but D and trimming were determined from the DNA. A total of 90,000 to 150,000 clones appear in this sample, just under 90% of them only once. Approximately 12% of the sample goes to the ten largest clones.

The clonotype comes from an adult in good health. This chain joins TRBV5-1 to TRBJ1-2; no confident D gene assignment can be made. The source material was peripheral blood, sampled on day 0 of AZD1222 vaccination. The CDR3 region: CASSLGFLSYGYTF. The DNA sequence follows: TGCGCCAGCAGCTTGGGATTCCTTTCGTATGGCTACACCTTC.